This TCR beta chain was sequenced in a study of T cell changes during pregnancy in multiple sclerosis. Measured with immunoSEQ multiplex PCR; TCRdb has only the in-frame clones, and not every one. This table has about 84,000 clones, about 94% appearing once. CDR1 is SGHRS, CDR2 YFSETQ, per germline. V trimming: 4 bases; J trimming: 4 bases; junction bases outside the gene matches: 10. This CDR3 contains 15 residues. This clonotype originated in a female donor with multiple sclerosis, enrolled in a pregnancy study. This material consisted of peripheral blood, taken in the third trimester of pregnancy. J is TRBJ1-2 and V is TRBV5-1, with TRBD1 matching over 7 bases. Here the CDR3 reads CASSGGQDSSYGYTF. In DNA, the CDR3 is TGCGCCAGCAGCGGAGGACAGGACTCCTCCTATGGCTACACCTTC. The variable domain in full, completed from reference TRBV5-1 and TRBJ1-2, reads KAGVTQTPRYLIKTRGQQVTLSCSPISGHRSVSWYQQTPGQGLQFLFEYFSETQRNKGNFPGRFSGRQFSNSRSEMNVSTLELGDSALYLCASSGGQDSSYGYTFGSGTRLTVV.